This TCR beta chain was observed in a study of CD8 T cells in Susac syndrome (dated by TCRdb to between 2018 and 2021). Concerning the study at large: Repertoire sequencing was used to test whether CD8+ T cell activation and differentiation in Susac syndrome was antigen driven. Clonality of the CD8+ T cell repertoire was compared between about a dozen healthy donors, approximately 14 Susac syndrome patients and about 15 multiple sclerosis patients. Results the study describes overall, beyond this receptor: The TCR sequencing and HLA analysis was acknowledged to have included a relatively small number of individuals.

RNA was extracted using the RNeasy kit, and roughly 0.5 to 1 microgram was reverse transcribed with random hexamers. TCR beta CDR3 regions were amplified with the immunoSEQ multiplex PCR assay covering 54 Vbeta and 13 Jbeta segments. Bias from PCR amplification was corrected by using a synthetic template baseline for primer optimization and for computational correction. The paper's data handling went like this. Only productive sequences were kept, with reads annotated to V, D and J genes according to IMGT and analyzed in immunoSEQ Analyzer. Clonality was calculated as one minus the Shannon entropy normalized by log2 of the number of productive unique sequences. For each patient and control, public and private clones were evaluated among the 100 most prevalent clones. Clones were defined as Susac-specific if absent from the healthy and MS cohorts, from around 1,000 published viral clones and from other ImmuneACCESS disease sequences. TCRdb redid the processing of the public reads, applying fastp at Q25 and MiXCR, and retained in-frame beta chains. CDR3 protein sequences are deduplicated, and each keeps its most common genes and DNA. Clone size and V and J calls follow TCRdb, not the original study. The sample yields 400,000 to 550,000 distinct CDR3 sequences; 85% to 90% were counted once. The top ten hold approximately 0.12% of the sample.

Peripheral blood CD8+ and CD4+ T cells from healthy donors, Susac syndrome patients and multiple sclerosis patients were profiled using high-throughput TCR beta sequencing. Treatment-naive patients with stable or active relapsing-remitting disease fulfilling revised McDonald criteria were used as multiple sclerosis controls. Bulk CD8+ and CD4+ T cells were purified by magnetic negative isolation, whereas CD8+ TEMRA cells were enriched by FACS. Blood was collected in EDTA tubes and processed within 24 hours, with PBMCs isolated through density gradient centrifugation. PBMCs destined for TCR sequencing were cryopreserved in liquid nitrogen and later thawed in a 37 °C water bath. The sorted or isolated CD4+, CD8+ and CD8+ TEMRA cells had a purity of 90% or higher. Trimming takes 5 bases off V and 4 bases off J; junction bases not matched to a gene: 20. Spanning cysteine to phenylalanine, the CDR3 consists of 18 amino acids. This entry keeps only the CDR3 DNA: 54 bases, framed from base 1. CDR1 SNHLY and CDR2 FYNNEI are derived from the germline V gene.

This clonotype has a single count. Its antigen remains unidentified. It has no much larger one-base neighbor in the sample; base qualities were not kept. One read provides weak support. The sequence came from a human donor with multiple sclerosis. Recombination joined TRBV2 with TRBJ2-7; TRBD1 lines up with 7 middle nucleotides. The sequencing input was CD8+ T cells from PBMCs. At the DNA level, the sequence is TGTGCCAGCAGTTTCACCGGGACAGCGACGATAGAAACATACGAGCAGTACTTC. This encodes CASSFTGTATIETYEQYF. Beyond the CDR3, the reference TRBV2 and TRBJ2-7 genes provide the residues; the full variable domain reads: EPEVTQTPSHQVTQMGQEVILRCVPISNHLYFYWYRQILGQKVEFLVSFYNNEISEKSEIFDDQFSVERPDGSNFTLKIRSTKLEDSAMYFCASSFTGTATIETYEQYFGPGTRLTVT.